The text below deals with one T cell receptor (beta chain). This record comes from a study of blood T cell repertoires in COVID-19. Study context: The analysed material was cDNA or gDNA that came from T cells, B-cell-depleted T cells, or PBMCs.

In the source study's methods: Reference gene primers were amplified, and this amplification served to estimate nucleated cell counts. Some clones are missing from TCRdb's copy, which holds only in-frame ones; the method was immunoSEQ multiplex PCR. For V, J and clone size, that table is used; D and trimming come from the DNA. The repertoire holds about 290,000 clones, with about nine tenths as singletons. V shed 4 bases, J shed 0 bases, and the junction held 7 bases outside the gene matches. Germline V CDR1 and CDR2: SGHDT, YYEEEE. This CDR3 is 17 amino acids long. The sample taken for sequencing was peripheral blood. This TCR came from a woman in her 40s who had recovered from COVID-19. V gene TRBV5-6 combines with J gene TRBJ2-1; 10 nucleotides align to TRBD2. Written as DNA, the CDR3 is TGTGCCAGCAGCCCTAGCGGGAGCGTTAGCTCCTACAATGAGCAGTTCTTC. This encodes CASSPSGSVSSYNEQFF.